A single sample is the source of the 22 T cell receptor beta chains below, sequenced in a study of neurological immune-mediated disorders. As to time point: longitudinal time-point 2. A single record per CDR3 protein comes from TCRdb applying MiXCR to the 5' RACE reads. The table lists about 80,000 distinct CDR3 sequences, nearly 6% of them singletons, with 7.9% in the top ten. Sequenced input: PBMCs. These receptor sequences come from an older woman with multiple sclerosis.

This clonotype was seen many times. CDR3 sequence (DNA): TGCGCCAGCAGCTTTGAGGTCGGGGAGCTGTTTTTT. It yields the protein CASSFEVGELFF. The chain combines TRBV5-1 with TRBJ2-2, with D unresolved. Germline lookup yields CDR1 SGHRS and CDR2 YFSETQ. This CDR3 region has 12 residues. Trimming removed 2 bases at V and 7 bases at J, with 6 bases between.

This clonotype was detected many times. The chain carries TRBV6-5 and TRBJ2-5; 8 nucleotides agree with TRBD2. The CDR3 has 16 residues. V lost 5 bases to trimming and J lost 2 bases; unmatched junction nucleotides: 10. Looked up from germline, CDR1 is MNHEY and CDR2 is SVGAGI. Written as DNA, the CDR3 is TGTGCCAGCAGTCAGACCCCTGCGGGGGGACAAGAGACCCAGTACTTC. This gives the protein CASSQTPAGGQETQYF.

This clonotype has ten or more counts. The chain carries TRBV29-1 and TRBJ2-3; D might be TRBD1 or TRBD2, each matching 6 bases. The germline V and J ends were trimmed by 4 bases and 1 base, with 12 bases remaining between them. The germline V gene has CDR1 SQVTM and CDR2 ANQGSEA. CDR3 length: 14 amino acids. The CDR3 DNA sequence: TGCAGCGTTGTCGTGGGGGGCCGCACAGATACGCAGTATTTT. Protein sequence: CSVVVGGRTDTQYF.

In its sample, this clonotype was seen many times. The rearrangement joins TRBV4-1 to TRBJ1-5; TRBD1 might be the D (5 bases). Trimming shortened V by 4 bases and J by 8 bases, and 15 bases separated the two germline ends. CDR3 size: 14 residues. From germline, CDR1 is MGHRA and CDR2 YSYEKL. CDR3 DNA: TGCGCCAGCAGCCTCACGACAGTCATCAAGCCCCAGCATTTT. Translated, it gives CASSLTTVIKPQHF.

This clonotype was counted at least ten times. The V and J genes are TRBV11-2 and TRBJ1-1; the D is unclear. Germline V gene lookup returns CDR1 SGHAT and CDR2 FQNNGV. The CDR3 has 14 amino acids. V shed 5 bases and J shed 3 bases, with 13 bases lying between them. The CDR3 DNA reads TGTGCCAGCAGCCGAGCGGTTGTGGACACTGAAGCTTTCTTT. Its protein is CASSRAVVDTEAFF.

This clonotype came up many times. This chain joins TRBV3-1 and TRBJ1-3; a possible D gene is TRBD1 (6 bases). CDR1 is LGHDT and CDR2 is YNNKEL in the germline V gene (reference sequence). CDR3 length equals 14 residues. The V end lost 5 bases, the J end lost 3 bases, and 11 bases lay between the germline ends. This CDR3 is CASSSGTRGNTIYF. For the CDR3, the DNA is TGTGCCAGCAGCTCCGGGACACGTGGAAACACCATATATTTT. Full variable domain (outside the CDR3, taken from reference TRBV3-1 and TRBJ1-3): DTAVSQTPKYLVTQMGNDKSIKCEQNLGHDTMYWYKQDSKKFLKIMFSYNNKELIINETVPNRFSPKSPDKAHLNLHINSLELGDSAVYFCASSSGTRGNTIYFGEGSWLTVV.

This clonotype came up many times. This sequence joins TRBV5-1 and TRBJ1-1, with D perhaps matching TRBD1 (6 bases). Trimming took 4 bases from V and 5 from J, leaving 15 bases between them. Germline V lookup: CDR1 SGHRS, CDR2 YFSETQ. The CDR3 length is 14 residues. CDR3 residues: CASSTPGVGTEAFF. CDR3 in DNA: TGCGCCAGCAGCACCCCAGGGGTCGGGACTGAAGCTTTCTTT.

This clonotype was observed many times. The chain uses TRBV12-3 or TRBV12-4 and TRBJ2-2, with D unclear. This CDR3 contains 12 residues. Trimming stripped 4 bases from V and 9 bases from J, with 9 bases between. Here the CDR3 DNA reads TGTGCCAGCAGTTCCCTAGGGAGGGAGCTGTTTTTT. It codes for CASSSLGRELFF.

As concerns this clonotype: One end of the junction varies from germline; a read error may be responsible. The genes are TRBV18 and TRBJ2-6; D unclear. CDR1 and CDR2 from the germline V gene are KGHSH and LQKENI. This CDR3 has 14 residues. The CDR3 loop is CAGSTSSVANVLTF. As DNA, the CDR3 is TGTGCCGGATCTACGAGCTCTGTGGCCAACGTCCTGACTTTC.

Many counts were recorded for this clonotype. The rearrangement links TRBV7-8 to TRBJ2-2; D tentatively fits TRBD1 or TRBD2 (5 bases each). This CDR3 spans 16 amino acids. V shed 10 bases and J shed 0 bases, with 18 bases lying between them. Germline assignment: CDR1 SGHVS and CDR2 FQNEAQ. The CDR3 reads CATPAGRGSNTGELFF. The CDR3 DNA is TGTGCCACCCCGGCAGGGCGCGGGTCGAACACCGGGGAGCTGTTTTTT.

In its sample, this clonotype was seen many times. The V gene is TRBV5-1, the J gene TRBJ2-5; 12 positions agree with TRBD2. This CDR3 comprises 19 residues. Germline V gene data show CDR1 as SGHRS and CDR2 as YFSETQ. The V segment lost 2 bases and the J segment 6 bases; nucleotides outside the gene matches: 17. The CDR3 nucleotides read TGCGCCAGCAGCTTCGGTAGACTAGCGGGGGACCAAGAGGGGAAGACCCAGTACTTC. It codes for CASSFGRLAGDQEGKTQYF.

This clonotype was counted ten times or more. The J gene is TRBJ2-2, the V gene TRBV10-1, with unresolved D. The germline V gene encodes CDR1 WNHNN and CDR2 SYGVQD (reference sequence). The germline V and J ends were trimmed by 0 bases and 0 bases, with 5 bases remaining between them. The CDR3 covers 15 residues. The CDR3 protein is CASSESRSNTGELFF. The CDR3 bases are TGCGCCAGCAGTGAGTCTCGTTCGAACACCGGGGAGCTGTTTTTT.

This clonotype was seen ten or more times. The rearrangement joins TRBV7-8 to TRBJ2-1; a weak D match, TRBD2 (6 bases). The germline V gene encodes CDR1 SGHVS and CDR2 FQNEAQ. Trimming removed 1 base at V and 3 bases at J, with 10 bases between. The CDR3 runs to 15 residues. The CDR3 protein is CASSLGGTGYNEQFF. CDR3 coding DNA: TGTGCCAGCAGCTTAGGGGGGACTGGCTACAATGAGCAGTTCTTC.

This clonotype has only a few counts. The rearrangement uses TRBV19 and TRBJ2-5, with D possibly matching TRBD1 (6 bases). The V and J ends lost 6 bases and 4 bases respectively, with 6 bases between them. The CDR3 extends over 11 amino acids. Germline V CDR1 and CDR2: LNHDA, SQIVND (reference sequence). CDR3 nucleotide sequence: TGTGCCAGTAGACAGGGAGAGACCCAGTACTTC. Translating gives CASRQGETQYF.

This clonotype came up many times. The chain combines TRBV20-1 with TRBJ1-4, with D maybe TRBD1 (6 bases). V was pared by 2 bases and J by 4 bases, with 17 bases between. The germline CDR1 and CDR2 sequences are DFQATT and SNEGSKA (reference sequence). The CDR3 is 16 amino acids. DNA for the CDR3: TGCAGTGCTAGACCGCTGCAGGGGCTGAGTAATGAAAAACTGTTTTTT. It yields the protein CSARPLQGLSNEKLFF.

There are many counts of this clonotype. V and J are TRBV28 and TRBJ1-3; 9 bases align to TRBD1. The germline gives CDR1 MDHEN, CDR2 SYDVKM. The CDR3 has 15 amino acids. The V and J ends lost 6 bases and 4 bases, in that order; junction bases with no gene match: 7. The CDR3 coding sequence is TGTGCCAGCAGGCCCGGGACAGGGTCGGGAAACACCATATATTTT. Its translation is CASRPGTGSGNTIYF.

Remarks on this clonotype: Germline and junction disagree at one end, which may indicate a read error. This sequence joins TRBV18 and TRBJ1-3, with D maybe TRBD1 (6 bases). Germline values: CDR1 KGHSH, CDR2 LQKENI. CDR3 length equals 14 residues. For the CDR3, the DNA is TGTTCCAGCTCTCTACAGGGCTCTGGAAACACCATATATTTT. Amino acid sequence: CSSSLQGSGNTIYF.

The DNA of the CDR3 is TGCGCCAGCAGCATTAAGGGGGACTTAAGTGAAGCTTTCTTT. This encodes CASSIKGDLSEAFF. This rearrangement joins TRBV5-1 to TRBJ1-1; tentative D call: TRBD1 (6 bases). V gave up 4 bases and J gave up 7 bases, with 17 bases separating them. This CDR3 is built from 14 residues. The germline CDR1 and CDR2 sequences are SGHRS and YFSETQ.

The table lists this clonotype with many counts. The V gene is TRBV20-1, the J gene TRBJ1-1; D might be TRBD1 (6 bases). CDR1 and CDR2 (germline): DFQATT, SNEGSKA (reference sequence). The V end was cut by 3 bases, the J end by 7 bases, with 18 bases between. The CDR3 spans 14 residues. The CDR3 protein is CSARDSRRVFEAFF. CDR3 bases: TGCAGTGCTAGGGACAGCAGGAGGGTCTTTGAAGCTTTCTTT.

This clonotype was seen many times. The chain has TRBV20-1 and TRBJ1-1; the D is unclear. The germline V and J ends were trimmed by 1 base and 0 bases, with 12 bases remaining between them. CDR1 is DFQATT and CDR2 is SNEGSKA in the germline V gene (reference sequence). This CDR3 has 15 residues. CDR3 region: CSARGLGAMNTEAFF. The CDR3 region has the DNA TGCAGTGCTAGAGGTTTGGGCGCCATGAACACTGAAGCTTTCTTT.

This clonotype was counted ten times or more. The chain recombines TRBV27 with TRBJ1-5; the D is unclear. Trimming pared 2 bases from V and 5 bases from J, leaving 7 bases between. The germline gives CDR1 MNHEY, CDR2 SMNVEV (reference sequence). The CDR3 runs 13 residues. CDR3 in amino acids: CASSLERDQPQHF. CDR3 sequence (DNA): TGTGCCAGCAGTTTAGAAAGGGATCAGCCCCAGCATTTT.

This clonotype showed up many times. J is TRBJ1-1 and V is TRBV20-1; 8 bases match TRBD1. The V and J ends lost 6 bases and 2 bases, in that order; junction bases with no gene match: 5. Per germline, CDR1 DFQATT and CDR2 SNEGSKA (reference sequence). This CDR3 has 13 residues. DNA of the CDR3: TGCAGTGCGACCGACAGGGGAAACACTGAAGCTTTCTTT. Translating it yields CSATDRGNTEAFF.